These 22 T cell receptor beta chains came from one sample sequenced in a study of T and B cells in COVID-19 patients (dated by TCRdb to the early 2020s). Genomic DNA extracted from blood was used in amounts of roughly 220-500 ng for amplification of TRB repertoires. Sequencing was performed on an Illumina MiSeq. TRB rearrangements were amplified by multiplex PCR with BIOMED2 TRB-A/B primer pools. The raw public data were reprocessed by TCRdb itself: fastp quality trimming at Q25, MiXCR clonotype calling, in-frame beta chains only. Entries that share a CDR3 protein sequence are merged under the most common genes and DNA. The sample table holds 9,900 or so distinct CDR3 sequences, of which 28% were seen once. Clones ranked in the top ten supply around a quarter of the sample. The sample comprised blood. All receptors derive from a human donor who had recovered from COVID-19.

This clonotype qualifies as medium-sized. The V call is TRBV19, the J call TRBJ2-3; possible D gene TRBD2, 6 bases. The CDR3 spans 17 residues. The V and J ends lost 5 bases and 0 bases respectively, with 18 bases between them. Germline loops: CDR1 LNHDA, CDR2 SQIVND (reference sequence). In DNA form, the CDR3 reads TGTGCCAGTAGTCCCCGATTGGGGGGTACTAGCACAGATACGCAGTATTTT. It specifies CASSPRLGGTSTDTQYF.

This clonotype was counted once. The rearrangement uses TRBV6-1 and TRBJ1-1; D remains ambiguous. V gave up 7 bases and J gave up 0 bases, with 9 bases separating them. CDR3 length: 13 residues. Germline V gene sequence: CDR1 MNHNS, CDR2 SASEGT. Here the CDR3 DNA reads TGTGCCAGCACGGTCCCCATGAACACTGAAGCTTTCTTT. It encodes CASTVPMNTEAFF.

V usage is TRBV11-1 and J usage is TRBJ2-2, with D possibly matching TRBD1 (6 bases). With 5 bases removed from V and 6 bases from J, the gap between germline ends came to 10 bases. CDR3 length: 13 amino acids. Germline CDR1 reads SGHAT; CDR2 reads FQDESV (reference sequence). CDR3 sequence (DNA): TGTGCCAGCAGCGCCACAGGGCCCGGGGAGCTGTTTTTT. Its protein product is CASSATGPGELFF.

The V call is TRBV14, the J call TRBJ1-1, with D maybe TRBD1 (6 bases). CDR1 is SGHDN and CDR2 is FVKESK in the germline V gene. V was trimmed by 1 base and J by 2 bases, leaving 14 bases between them. CDR3 length equals 16 residues. CDR3 region: CASSQGLGHINTEAFF. CDR3 DNA: TGTGCCAGCAGCCAAGGGTTGGGACACATAAACACTGAAGCTTTCTTT.

By proportion, this clonotype is medium-sized. This chain joins TRBV6-2 or TRBV6-3 and TRBJ2-1, with D perhaps matching TRBD1 or TRBD2 (5 bases each). Trimming took off 4 bases at V and 4 bases at J, with 17 bases between the two ends. The germline gives CDR1 MNHEY, CDR2 SVGEGT. This CDR3 region has 16 residues. DNA for the CDR3: TGTGCCAGCAGTTGGAAGGCACGGGACGGATACAATGAGCAGTTCTTC. It codes for CASSWKARDGYNEQFF.

This clonotype is termed medium-sized. V gene TRBV6-5 combines with J gene TRBJ2-5; no clear D gene. V was shortened by 3 bases and J by 2 bases, with 7 bases between the two germline ends. Germline-derived CDR1 and CDR2 are MNHEY and SVGAGI. The CDR3 sequence is 13 residues long. The CDR3 protein is CASSYPPQETQYF. DNA of the CDR3: TGTGCCAGCAGTTATCCACCTCAAGAGACCCAGTACTTC.

This clonotype was seen only a few times. The rearrangement links TRBV28 to TRBJ2-3; TRBD2 might be the D (6 bases). Germline CDR1 is MDHEN and CDR2 is SYDVKM. V was cut by 5 bases and J by 2 bases, with 11 bases left in between. CDR3 length: 14 amino acids. This CDR3 reads CASSPSGSTDTQYF. The CDR3, as DNA: TGTGCCAGCAGTCCAAGCGGGTCCACAGATACGCAGTATTTT.

Comments on this clonotype: A read error is possible here, since a much larger clone lies one base away. The chain uses TRBV5-6 and TRBJ2-1; 10 nucleotides line up with TRBD2. Germline V gene data show CDR1 as SGHDT and CDR2 as YYEEEE. The CDR3 has 15 residues. CDR3 in DNA: TGTGCCAGCAGCTTGACTAGCGGGAAGTACAATGAGCAGTTATTC. Translated: CASSLTSGKYNEQLF.

Judged by abundance, this clonotype is medium-sized. V is TRBV15 and J is TRBJ1-5; D is possibly TRBD1 (5 bases). CDR1 is LNHNV and CDR2 is YYDKDF in the germline V gene (reference sequence). V lost 3 bases to trimming and J lost 1 base, with 10 bases between them. The CDR3 loop spans 15 amino acids. The CDR3 is CATSSDGTSNQPQHF. CDR3 bases: TGTGCCACCAGCAGTGACGGGACGAGCAATCAGCCCCAGCATTTT. Using reference TRBV15 and TRBJ1-5 for the parts outside the CDR3, the full variable domain is DAMVIQNPRYQVTQFGKPVTLSCSQTLNHNVMYWYQQKSSQAPKLLFHYYDKDFNNEADTPDNFQSRRPNTSFCFLDIRSPGLGDTAMYLCATSSDGTSNQPQHFGDGTRLSIL.

V and J are TRBV5-6 and TRBJ2-1; D uncertain. This CDR3 contains 13 residues. Germline V gives CDR1 SGHDT, CDR2 YYEEEE. Trimming shortened V by 4 bases and J by 4 bases, and 9 bases separated the two germline ends. The CDR3 DNA reads TGTGCCAGCAGCCCCGGACCTTACAATGAGCAGTTCTTC. It encodes CASSPGPYNEQFF. The variable domain in full, with the rest retrieved from reference TRBV5-6 and TRBJ2-1, is DAGVTQSPTHLIKTRGQQVTLRCSPKSGHDTVSWYQQALGQGPQFIFQYYEEEERQRGNFPDRFSGHQFPNYSSELNVNALLLGDSALYLCASSPGPYNEQFFGPGTRLTVL.

The chain couples TRBV5-5 to TRBJ1-1; D possibly corresponds to TRBD1 (6 bases). Germline loops: CDR1 SGHKS, CDR2 YYEKEE (reference sequence). With 4 bases removed from V and 7 bases from J, the gap between germline ends came to 17 bases. This CDR3 comprises 14 residues. CDR3 loop: CASSLNGGKGEAFF. CDR3 in DNA: TGTGCCAGCAGCCTTAATGGGGGCAAGGGTGAAGCTTTCTTT.

This chain links TRBV12-3 or TRBV12-4 with TRBJ2-1, with 9 bases matching TRBD1. The CDR3 extends over 15 amino acids. Trimming at V came to 6 bases and at J to 5 bases, leaving 8 bases not matched to a gene. The CDR3 DNA follows: TGTGCCAGCAGACCCGGGACAGGGTCGCACAATGAGCAGTTCTTC. This sequence encodes CASRPGTGSHNEQFF.

The rearrangement uses TRBV5-1 and TRBJ1-5; D gene unclear. The length of the CDR3 is 14 residues. Between the trimmed V and J ends, which lost 0 bases and 3 bases, there was a span of 7 bases. Germline lookup yields CDR1 SGHRS and CDR2 YFSETQ. CDR3: CASSLGGSNQPQHF. In nucleotides, the CDR3 is TGCGCCAGCAGCTTGGGAGGGTCCAATCAGCCCCAGCATTTT. The full variable domain, completed using reference TRBV5-1 and TRBJ1-5, is KAGVTQTPRYLIKTRGQQVTLSCSPISGHRSVSWYQQTPGQGLQFLFEYFSETQRNKGNFPGRFSGRQFSNSRSEMNVSTLELGDSALYLCASSLGGSNQPQHFGDGTRLSIL.

This clonotype was detected a few times. The chain couples TRBV7-9 to TRBJ1-1; no clear D gene. CDR1 is SEHNR, CDR2 FQNEAQ, per germline (reference sequence). This CDR3 has 12 amino acids. Trimming shortened V by 0 bases and J by 8 bases, and 7 bases separated the two germline ends. The CDR3 reads CASSLAGVEAFF. The DNA of the CDR3 is TGTGCCAGCAGCTTAGCTGGGGTCGAAGCTTTCTTT.

This sequence joins TRBV19 and TRBJ1-2; 8 bases map to TRBD1. Per the germline V gene, CDR1 is LNHDA and CDR2 is SQIVND (reference sequence). Unmatched junction bases numbered 8, after V lost 6 bases and J lost 8 bases. The CDR3 runs 13 residues. The CDR3 DNA is TGTGCCAGTAGAAGTGTACAGGGGGGCGGCTACACCTTC. This codes for CASRSVQGGGYTF.

The rearrangement joins TRBV6-5 to TRBJ2-1; 12 bases are a match to TRBD1. Germline V lookup: CDR1 MNHEY, CDR2 SVGAGI. The trim removed 2 bases at V and 6 bases at J, leaving 11 bases unmatched. CDR3 length: 18 amino acids. This chain's CDR3 is CASSYTDPGQGAINEQFF. CDR3 bases: TGTGCCAGCAGTTACACAGATCCGGGACAGGGGGCTATCAATGAGCAGTTCTTC.

The rearrangement joins TRBV12-3 or TRBV12-4 to TRBJ1-5, with D perhaps TRBD1 (5 bases). V shed 2 bases and J shed 1 base, with 12 bases lying between them. This CDR3 has 16 amino acids. The CDR3 is CASSLSRGVSNQPQHF. As DNA, the CDR3 is TGTGCCAGCAGTTTATCAAGGGGAGTGAGCAATCAGCCCCAGCATTTT.

This clonotype was picked up a small number of times. This chain connects TRBV5-4 to TRBJ1-1; TRBD1 matches at 8 bases. The CDR3 length is 15 residues. Germline values: CDR1 SGHNT, CDR2 YYREEE (reference sequence). Trimming removed 5 bases from V and 1 base from J; junction bases left unmatched: 7. CDR3 protein: CASSQGARENTEAFF. CDR3 sequence (DNA): TGTGCCAGCAGTCAGGGGGCGAGGGAGAACACTGAAGCTTTCTTT.

The genes are TRBV20-1 and TRBJ2-1; D call uncertain. V lost 3 bases to trimming and J lost 5 bases, with 11 bases between them. The CDR3 is 13 amino acids. Germline loops: CDR1 DFQATT, CDR2 SNEGSKA (reference sequence). As DNA, the CDR3 is TGCAGTGCTAGGACGGACGCAAACAATGAGCAGTTCTTC. Encoded protein: CSARTDANNEQFF.

This chain's CDR3 is CASSQLTGGANEQFF. DNA for the CDR3: TGTGCCAGCAGCCAATTGACAGGGGGCGCGAATGAGCAGTTCTTC. The gene calls are TRBV7-6 and TRBJ2-1; 10 bases are a match to TRBD1. J was trimmed by 7 bases and V by 5 bases; bases with no gene match: 8. The CDR3 spans 15 residues. From germline, CDR1 is SGHVS and CDR2 FNYEAQ.

This clonotype was seen a few times. This rearrangement joins TRBV6-5 to TRBJ1-2, with 8 nucleotides matching TRBD1. The germline gives CDR1 MNHEY, CDR2 SVGAGI. The CDR3 length is 15 residues. V shed 4 bases and J 5 bases; nucleotides not matched to a gene: 9. CDR3: CASSSGGQGEYGYTF. The DNA for the CDR3 is TGTGCCAGCAGTTCGGGAGGACAGGGAGAATATGGCTACACCTTC.

The chain combines TRBV5-6 with TRBJ2-1, with TRBD2 matching over 12 bases. CDR1 and CDR2 (germline): SGHDT, YYEEEE. This CDR3 region has 14 residues. Unmatched junction bases numbered 4, after V lost 8 bases and J lost 4 bases. The CDR3 DNA follows: TGTGCCAGTCGGACTAGCGGGAAGTACAATGAGCAGTTCTTC. This codes for CASRTSGKYNEQFF.